Included here is one TCR beta chain sequence, with context. Its antigen is not identified. Vbeta (60) and Jbeta (13) primers were used in the PCR. Only in-frame clones appear in the TCRdb table, and some are missing; sequencing was by immunoSEQ multiplex PCR. The sample has around 130,000 clones; about 81% are singletons. This specimen belongs to a study of cytomegalovirus exposure and HLA in healthy donors. Whole-study findings and limits: Per a later analysis, 15,000 to 20,000 TCR beta sequences showed association with HLA alleles at 0.05 false discovery rate.

The CDR3 runs to 12 residues. CDR1 and CDR2 from the germline V gene are ENHRY and SYGVKD. This clonotype was sampled from a middle-aged woman in good health and CMV-seropositive. The J gene is TRBJ2-5, the V gene TRBV10-3; 8 bases align to TRBD2. The better agreement between TRBJ2-7 and the DNA end casts doubt on the J call. The sequencing input was PBMCs. The CDR3 DNA reads as TGTGCCACCAGCGGGAGTCCCGACGAGCAGTACTTC. This gives the protein CATSGSPDEQYF.